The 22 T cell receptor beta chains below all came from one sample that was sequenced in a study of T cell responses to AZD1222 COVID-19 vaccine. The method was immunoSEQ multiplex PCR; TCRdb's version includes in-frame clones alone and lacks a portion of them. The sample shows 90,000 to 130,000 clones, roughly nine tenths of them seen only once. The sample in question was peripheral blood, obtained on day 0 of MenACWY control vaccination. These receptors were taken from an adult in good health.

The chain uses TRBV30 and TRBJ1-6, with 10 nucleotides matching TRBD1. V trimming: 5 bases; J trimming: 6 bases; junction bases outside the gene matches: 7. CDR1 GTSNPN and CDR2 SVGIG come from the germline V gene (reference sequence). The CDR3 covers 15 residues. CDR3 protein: CAWGRRDRGNSPLHF. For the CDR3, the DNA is TGTGCCTGGGGACGCCGGGACAGGGGTAATTCACCCCTCCACTTT.

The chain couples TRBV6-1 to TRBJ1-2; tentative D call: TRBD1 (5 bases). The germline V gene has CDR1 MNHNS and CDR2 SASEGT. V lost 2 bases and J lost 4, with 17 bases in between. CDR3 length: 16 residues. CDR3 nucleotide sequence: TGTGCCAGCAGTGAACACTCCTCCGGGGCAAGCTATGGCTACACCTTC. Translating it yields CASSEHSSGASYGYTF.

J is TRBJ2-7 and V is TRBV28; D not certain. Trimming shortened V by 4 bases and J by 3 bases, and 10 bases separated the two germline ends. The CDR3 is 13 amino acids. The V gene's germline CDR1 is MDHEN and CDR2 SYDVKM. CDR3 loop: CASSYDGVYEQYF. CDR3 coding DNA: TGTGCCAGCAGTTACGATGGGGTCTACGAGCAGTACTTC.

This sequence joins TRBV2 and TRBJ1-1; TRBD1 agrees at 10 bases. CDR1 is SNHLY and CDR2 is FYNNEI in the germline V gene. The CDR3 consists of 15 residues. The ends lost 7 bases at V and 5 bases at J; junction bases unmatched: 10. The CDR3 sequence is CASIPGQGSRTEAFF. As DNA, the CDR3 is TGTGCCAGCATCCCGGGACAGGGGAGTCGGACTGAAGCTTTCTTT.

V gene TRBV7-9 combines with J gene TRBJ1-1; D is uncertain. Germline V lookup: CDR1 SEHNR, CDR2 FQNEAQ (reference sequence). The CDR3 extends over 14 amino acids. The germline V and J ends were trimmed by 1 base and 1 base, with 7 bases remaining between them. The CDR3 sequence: CASSLVGTNTEAFF. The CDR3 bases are TGTGCCAGCAGCTTAGTTGGAACGAACACTGAAGCTTTCTTT.

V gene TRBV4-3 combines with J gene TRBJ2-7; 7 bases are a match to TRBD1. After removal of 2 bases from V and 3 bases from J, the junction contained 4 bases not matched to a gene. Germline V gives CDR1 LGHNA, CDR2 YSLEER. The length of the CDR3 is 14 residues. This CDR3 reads CASSQRDRNYEQYF. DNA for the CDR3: TGCGCCAGCAGCCAACGGGACAGAAACTACGAGCAGTACTTC.

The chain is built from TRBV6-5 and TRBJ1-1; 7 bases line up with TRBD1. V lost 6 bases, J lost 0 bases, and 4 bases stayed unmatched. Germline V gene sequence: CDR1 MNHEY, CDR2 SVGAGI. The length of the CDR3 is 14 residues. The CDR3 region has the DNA TGTGCCAGCAGCAGGGACAGATTGAACACTGAAGCTTTCTTT. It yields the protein CASSRDRLNTEAFF.

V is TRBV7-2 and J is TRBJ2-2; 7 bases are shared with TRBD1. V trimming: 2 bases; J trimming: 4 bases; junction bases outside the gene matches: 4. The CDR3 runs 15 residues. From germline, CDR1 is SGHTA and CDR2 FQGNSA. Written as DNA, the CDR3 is TGTGCCAGCAGCTTACGGACAGGCTCCACCGGGGAGCTGTTTTTT. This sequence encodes CASSLRTGSTGELFF.

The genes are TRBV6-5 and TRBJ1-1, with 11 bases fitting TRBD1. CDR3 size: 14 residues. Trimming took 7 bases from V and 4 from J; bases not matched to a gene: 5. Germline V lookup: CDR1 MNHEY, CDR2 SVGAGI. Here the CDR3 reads CASIADRGLTEAFF. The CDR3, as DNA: TGTGCCAGCATTGCGGACAGGGGGCTCACTGAAGCTTTCTTT.

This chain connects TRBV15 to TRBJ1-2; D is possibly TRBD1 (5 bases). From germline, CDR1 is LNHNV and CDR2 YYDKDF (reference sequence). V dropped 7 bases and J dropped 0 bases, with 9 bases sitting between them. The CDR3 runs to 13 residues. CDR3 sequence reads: CATKQGSNYGYTF. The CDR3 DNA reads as TGTGCCACCAAGCAGGGCTCTAACTATGGCTACACCTTC.

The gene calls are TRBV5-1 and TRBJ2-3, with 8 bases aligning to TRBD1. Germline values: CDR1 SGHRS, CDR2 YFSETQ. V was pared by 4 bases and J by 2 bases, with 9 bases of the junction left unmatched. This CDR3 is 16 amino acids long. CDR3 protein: CASSTARQGTTDTQYF. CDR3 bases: TGCGCCAGCAGCACCGCGAGACAGGGGACCACAGATACGCAGTATTTT.

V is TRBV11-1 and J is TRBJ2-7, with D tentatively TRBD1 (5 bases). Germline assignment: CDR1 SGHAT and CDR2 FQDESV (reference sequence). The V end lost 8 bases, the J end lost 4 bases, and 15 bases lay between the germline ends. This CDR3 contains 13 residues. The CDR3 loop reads CASSPGHPYEQYF. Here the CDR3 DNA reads TGTGCCAGCTCCCCCGGACACCCATACGAGCAGTACTTC. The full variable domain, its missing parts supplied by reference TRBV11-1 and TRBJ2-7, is EAEVAQSPRYKITEKSQAVAFWCDPISGHATLYWYRQILGQGPELLVQFQDESVVDDSQLPKDRFSAERLKGVDSTLKIQPAELGDSAMYLCASSPGHPYEQYFGPGTRLTVT.

DNA for the CDR3: TGCAGTGCTAGTTCGGGGGCGGGAGGAAACACCATATATTTT. This codes for CSASSGAGGNTIYF. The chain couples TRBV20-1 to TRBJ1-3; TRBD1 might be the D (6 bases). V gave up 3 bases and J gave up 4 bases, with 13 bases separating them. CDR3 length equals 14 residues. Germline V CDR1 and CDR2: DFQATT, SNEGSKA (reference sequence).

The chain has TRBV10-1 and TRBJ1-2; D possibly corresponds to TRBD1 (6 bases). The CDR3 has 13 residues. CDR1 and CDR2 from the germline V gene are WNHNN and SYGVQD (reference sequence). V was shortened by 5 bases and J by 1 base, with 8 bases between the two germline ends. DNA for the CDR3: TGCGCCAGCAGTCCGGACAGTAACTATGGCTACACCTTC. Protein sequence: CASSPDSNYGYTF.

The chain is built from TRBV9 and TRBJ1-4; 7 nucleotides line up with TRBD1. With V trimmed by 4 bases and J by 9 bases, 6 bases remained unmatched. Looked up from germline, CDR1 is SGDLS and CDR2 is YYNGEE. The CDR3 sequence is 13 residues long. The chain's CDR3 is CASSPQGTQKLFF. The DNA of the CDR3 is TGTGCCAGCAGCCCACAGGGGACGCAAAAACTGTTTTTT.

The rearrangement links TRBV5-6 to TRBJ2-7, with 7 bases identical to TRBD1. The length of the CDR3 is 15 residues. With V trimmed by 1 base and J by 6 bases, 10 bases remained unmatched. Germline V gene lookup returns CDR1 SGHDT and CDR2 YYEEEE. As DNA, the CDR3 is TGTGCCAGCAGCTTGAGTCCGGCAGGGGGTAGCGAGCAGTACTTC. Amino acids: CASSLSPAGGSEQYF.

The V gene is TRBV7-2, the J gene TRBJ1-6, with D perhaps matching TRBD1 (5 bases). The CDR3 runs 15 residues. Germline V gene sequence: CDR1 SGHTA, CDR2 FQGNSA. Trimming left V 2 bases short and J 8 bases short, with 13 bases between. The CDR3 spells CASSLRGQGDSPLHF. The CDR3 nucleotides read TGTGCCAGCAGCTTACGTGGGCAGGGAGATTCACCCCTCCACTTT.

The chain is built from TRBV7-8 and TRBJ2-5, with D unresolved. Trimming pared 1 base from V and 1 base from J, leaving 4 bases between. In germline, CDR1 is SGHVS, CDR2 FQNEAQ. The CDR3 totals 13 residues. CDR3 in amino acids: CASSLDSQETQYF. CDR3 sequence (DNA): TGTGCCAGCAGCTTAGACAGCCAAGAGACCCAGTACTTC. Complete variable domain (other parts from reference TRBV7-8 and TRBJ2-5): GAGVSQSPRYKVAKRGQDVALRCDPISGHVSLFWYQQALGQGPEFLTYFQNEAQLDKSGLPSDRFFAERPEGSVSTLKIQRTQQEDSAVYLCASSLDSQETQYFGPGTRLLVL.

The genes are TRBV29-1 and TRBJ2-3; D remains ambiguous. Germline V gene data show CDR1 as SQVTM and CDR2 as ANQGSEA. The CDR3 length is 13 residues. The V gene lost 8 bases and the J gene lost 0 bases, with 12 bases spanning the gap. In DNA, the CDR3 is TGCAGCTCCTGGATGGGAAGCACAGATACGCAGTATTTT. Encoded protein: CSSWMGSTDTQYF.

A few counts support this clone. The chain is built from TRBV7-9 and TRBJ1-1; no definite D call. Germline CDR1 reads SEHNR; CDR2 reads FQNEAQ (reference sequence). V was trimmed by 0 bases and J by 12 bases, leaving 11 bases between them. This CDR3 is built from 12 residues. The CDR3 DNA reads TGTGCCAGCAGCTTAGCAGTCAAAGAAACTTTCTTT. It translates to CASSLAVKETFF.

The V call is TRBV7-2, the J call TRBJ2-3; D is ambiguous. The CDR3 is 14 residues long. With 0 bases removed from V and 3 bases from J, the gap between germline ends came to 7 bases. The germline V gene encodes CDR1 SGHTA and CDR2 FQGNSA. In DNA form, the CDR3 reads TGTGCCAGCAGCTTAGCGGGCCCAACAGATACGCAGTATTTT. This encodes CASSLAGPTDTQYF.

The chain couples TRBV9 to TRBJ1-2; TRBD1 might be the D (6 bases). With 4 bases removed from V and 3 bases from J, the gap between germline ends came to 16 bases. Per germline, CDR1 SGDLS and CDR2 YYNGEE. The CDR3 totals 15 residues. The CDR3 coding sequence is TGTGCCAGCAGCCTTCCACCGGGACAAGACTATGGCTACACCTTC. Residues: CASSLPPGQDYGYTF.